Following are 9 T cell receptor beta chains from one sample sequenced in a study of OX40 agonist ivuxolimab in advanced cancers. This table comes from immunoSEQ multiplex PCR, and its TCRdb copy is limited to in-frame clones, with some not included. The repertoire holds 70,000 to 95,000 clones, with just over 85% as singletons. The sequenced sample was CD4+ or CD8+ T cells sorted from blood, obtained in a trial of the OX40 agonist ivuxolimab. The receptors here all came from an adult with an advanced solid tumor such as melanoma, head and neck, liver or kidney cancer.

The chain uses TRBV19 and TRBJ2-2; 10 nucleotides match TRBD2. The CDR3 extends over 16 amino acids. Germline trimming cut 3 bases from V and 1 base from J; bases unmatched to any gene: 2. Germline values: CDR1 LNHDA, CDR2 SQIVND (reference sequence). CDR3 nucleotides: TGTGCCAGTAGTATCTCTAGCGGGGGGAACACCGGGGAGCTGTTTTTT. The encoded protein is CASSISSGGNTGELFF.

The chain couples TRBV7-6 to TRBJ1-5, with D possibly TRBD1 on 5 matching bases. The CDR3 covers 14 residues. Germline CDR1 and CDR2: SGHVS and FNYEAQ. V lost 5 bases and J lost 3, with 11 bases in between. The CDR3 bases are TGTGCCAGCAGCCGGGAGGGGAACAATCAGCCCCAGCATTTT. It translates to CASSREGNNQPQHF.

This chain joins TRBV11-3 and TRBJ2-2; 8 bases align to TRBD1. The CDR3 is made up of 14 amino acids. Germline CDR1 is SGHNT and CDR2 is YENEEA. With 5 bases clipped from V and 7 bases from J, the junction kept 6 bases outside the gene matches. This CDR3 reads CASSKGQVGGELFF. The CDR3 DNA follows: TGTGCCAGCAGCAAGGGACAGGTGGGCGGGGAGCTGTTTTTT.

The chain combines TRBV19 with TRBJ2-6; 7 bases line up with TRBD1. With 6 bases clipped from V and 3 bases from J, the junction kept 5 bases outside the gene matches. The germline gives CDR1 LNHDA, CDR2 SQIVND (reference sequence). The length of the CDR3 is 15 residues. DNA for the CDR3: TGTGCCAGTAGCGTCGACAGGGTTGGGGCCAACGTCCTGACTTTC. It translates to CASSVDRVGANVLTF.

This clone appeared once. The chain joins TRBV6-1 to TRBJ1-5; possibly TRBD1 for D (5 bases). V lost 4 bases to trimming and J lost 7 bases, with 14 bases between them. Per the germline V gene, CDR1 is MNHNS and CDR2 is SASEGT. The CDR3 has 14 amino acids. The CDR3 DNA reads TGTGCCAGCAGTGTGGGTCAGGGACTACAGCCCCAGCATTTT. It encodes CASSVGQGLQPQHF.

The V and J genes are TRBV5-6 and TRBJ2-7; D not resolved. Trimming pared 6 bases from V and 0 bases from J, leaving 16 bases between. From germline, CDR1 is SGHDT and CDR2 YYEEEE. This CDR3 has 15 amino acids. CDR3 region: CASTFLGQISYEQYF. The CDR3, as DNA: TGTGCCAGCACCTTTCTAGGGCAGATCTCCTACGAGCAGTACTTC.

The chain uses TRBV7-6 and TRBJ1-5, with TRBD1 as a possible D gene (6 bases). Germline CDR1 reads SGHVS; CDR2 reads FNYEAQ. Between the trimmed V and J ends, which lost 5 bases and 6 bases, there was a span of 11 bases. The CDR3 has 13 residues. CDR3 protein: CASSIGGLQPQHF. In DNA form, the CDR3 reads TGTGCCAGCAGCATAGGGGGGCTTCAGCCCCAGCATTTT.

V usage is TRBV6-1 and J usage is TRBJ1-1; D remains unclear. The CDR3 is 18 amino acids. The V gene lost 1 base and the J gene lost 0 bases, with 18 bases spanning the gap. Germline V gives CDR1 MNHNS, CDR2 SASEGT. In DNA, the CDR3 is TGTGCCAGCAGTGAAGGGAGGGTATGGGGTATCGTGAACACTGAAGCTTTCTTT. It is translated as CASSEGRVWGIVNTEAFF.

CDR3 protein: CASSPLGMGTNEKLFF. The CDR3 nucleotides read TGTGCCAGCTCACCCCTAGGGATGGGGACTAATGAAAAACTGTTTTTT. This sequence joins TRBV18 and TRBJ1-4; D gene ambiguous. Trimming stripped 3 bases from V and 2 bases from J, with 13 bases between. CDR3 length: 16 amino acids. Germline V gives CDR1 KGHSH, CDR2 LQKENI.